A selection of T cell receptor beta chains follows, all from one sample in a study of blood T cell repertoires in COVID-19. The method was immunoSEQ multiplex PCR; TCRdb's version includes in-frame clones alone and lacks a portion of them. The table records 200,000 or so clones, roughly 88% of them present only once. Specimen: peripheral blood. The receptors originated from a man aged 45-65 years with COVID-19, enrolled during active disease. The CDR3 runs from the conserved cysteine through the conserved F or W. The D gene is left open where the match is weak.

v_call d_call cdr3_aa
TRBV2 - CASSGGGGSGNTIYF
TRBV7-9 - CASSDPERGVQNIQYF
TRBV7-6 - CASSLGPVGAGTEAFF
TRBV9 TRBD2 CASSLSSGSSSDTQYF
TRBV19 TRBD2 CASSLGLAGGNEQFF
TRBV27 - CASSLPETQYF
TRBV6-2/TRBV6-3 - CASSPGDLETQYF
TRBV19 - CASRALGSGANVLTF
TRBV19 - CASTRDGGFGPQHF
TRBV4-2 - CASSQPDPGLAYNEQFF
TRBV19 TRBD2 CASSETSAVYNEQFF